This is a list of T cell receptor beta chains from one sample in a study of CD8+ T cells in alopecia areata. Produced via immunoSEQ multiplex PCR; TCRdb's table is partial and in-frame only. The sample consists of 180,000 or so clones, about 62% of them appearing once. The specimen was CD4+ T cells sorted from blood, collected at week 24, from a patient treated with tofacitinib. These receptors all come from a human donor with alopecia areata. The CDR3 runs from the conserved cysteine through the conserved F or W. Fields, in order: CDR3 length, V gene, D gene, J gene, clone size, CDR3 DNA, CDR3 protein. A D gene is named only where the DNA matches it firmly. Clone size, where shown, is once, few, many, or a class for clones that have expanded.

13,TRBV9,NA,TRBJ1-1,NA,TGTGCCAGCAGCGTAGGGGGTAGCACTGAAGCTTTCTTT,CASSVGGSTEAFF
17,TRBV2,NA,TRBJ2-6,NA,TGTGCCAGCAGCCGGACGACACGCGCCTCTGGGGCCAACGTCCTGACTTTC,CASSRTTRASGANVLTF
12,TRBV10-3,NA,TRBJ2-3,NA,TGTGCCATCGGAGGGTCCCCGGATACGCAGTATTTT,CAIGGSPDTQYF
13,TRBV4-3,NA,TRBJ1-1,few,TGCGCCAGCAGCCGTACAGGGAACACTGAAGCTTTCTTT,CASSRTGNTEAFF
14,TRBV9,NA,TRBJ2-5,few,TGTGCCAGCAGCGTACAAACAGGGCAGGAGACCCAGTACTTC,CASSVQTGQETQYF
12,TRBV6-5,TRBD1,TRBJ1-5,NA,TGTGCCAGCAGGCGACAGGGCCAGCCCCAGCATTTT,CASRRQGQPQHF
14,TRBV2,TRBD1,TRBJ1-5,NA,TGTGCCAGCAGTCGTGACAGGGACAATCAGCCCCAGCATTTT,CASSRDRDNQPQHF
13,TRBV2,NA,TRBJ1-1,once,TGTGCCAGCGCGGGCAGGGGAGATACTGAAGCTTTCTTT,CASAGRGDTEAFF
16,TRBV6-1,NA,TRBJ1-6,few,TGTGCCAGCAGTGAAGTGTGGGGTTCGGCGTCTTCACCCCTCCACTTT,CASSEVWGSASSPLHF
15,TRBV30,TRBD2,TRBJ2-1,few,TGTGCCTGGAGTACGGGACTAGCGGTCGACAATGAGCAGTTCTTC,CAWSTGLAVDNEQFF
13,TRBV7-2,NA,TRBJ2-3,few,TGTGCCAGCAGCTTAACCCAGGTGGATACGCAGTATTTT,CASSLTQVDTQYF
14,TRBV5-1,NA,TRBJ2-5,NA,TGCGCCAGCAGCCTTGACACATTCCAAGAGACCCAGTACTTC,CASSLDTFQETQYF
18,TRBV5-4,NA,TRBJ2-3,few,TGTGCCAGCAGCTTAGCTCCCCACACCTCAGCTGGCACAGATACGCAGTATTTT,CASSLAPHTSAGTDTQYF
16,TRBV7-9,TRBD2,TRBJ2-4,few,TGTGCCAGCAGCATCGCTAGCGGGCTAGCCAAAAACATTCAGTACTTC,CASSIASGLAKNIQYF
16,TRBV7-8,NA,TRBJ2-3,few,TGTGCCAGCAGCTTAGTATTAACTAGCTCCACAGATACGCAGTATTTT,CASSLVLTSSTDTQYF
12,TRBV19,NA,TRBJ1-5,NA,TGTGCCAGTAGTGTGGTAGATCAGCCCCAGCATTTT,CASSVVDQPQHF
16,TRBV30,TRBD2,TRBJ2-3,NA,TGTGCCTGGAGCCTATCGGGCGGGAGTTGGACAGATACGCAGTATTTT,CAWSLSGGSWTDTQYF
13,TRBV19,NA,TRBJ1-4,NA,TGTGCCAGCACCGTACGACTGAATGAAAAACTGTTTTTT,CASTVRLNEKLFF
13,TRBV2,TRBD1,TRBJ1-5,once,TGTGCCACCCAGGGACAGCCAAATCAGCCCCAGCATTTT,CATQGQPNQPQHF
15,TRBV4-1,TRBD1,TRBJ1-1,few,TGCGCCAGCAGCCAAGAGGACAGGGACGACACTGAAGCTTTCTTT,CASSQEDRDDTEAFF
13,TRBV29-1,TRBD1,TRBJ1-2,NA,TGCAGCGTCTTGGGACAGGGGGCGAGTGGCTACACCTTC,CSVLGQGASGYTF
14,TRBV5-4,TRBD2,TRBJ2-5,once,TGTGCCAGCAGCCCGCGGGACTATGAAGAGACCCAGTACTTC,CASSPRDYEETQYF
12,TRBV15,TRBD1,TRBJ2-3,once,TGTGCCACCCGCAGGGACAGGGATACGCAGTATTTT,CATRRDRDTQYF
17,TRBV5-4,NA,TRBJ2-1,NA,TGTGCCAGCAGCTTGATCCGACAGACCAGCTCCTACAATGAGCAGTTCTTC,CASSLIRQTSSYNEQFF
14,TRBV4-3,NA,TRBJ1-2,few,TGCGCCAGCAGCCAAGTGCAGGAACGTTATGGCTACACCTTC,CASSQVQERYGYTF
11,TRBV5-5,NA,TRBJ2-1,NA,TGTGCCAGCAGCTTAATCAGTGAGCAGTTCTTC,CASSLISEQFF
13,TRBV6-5,NA,TRBJ2-7,NA,TGTGCCACCAAACAGGGCCCAAGGTTCGAGCAGTACTTC,CATKQGPRFEQYF
14,TRBV19,NA,TRBJ2-2,NA,TGTGCCAGTAGCGAGGAAGCGAACACCGGGGAGCTGTTTTTT,CASSEEANTGELFF
16,TRBV5-1,TRBD1,TRBJ2-5,NA,TGCGCCAGCAGCCCCGGGACAGGGGGCTACCAAGAGACCCAGTACTTC,CASSPGTGGYQETQYF
12,TRBV11-2,NA,TRBJ2-7,NA,TGTGCCAGCAGCTTTACAGCTTACGAGCAGTACTTC,CASSFTAYEQYF
16,TRBV15,NA,TRBJ2-7,NA,TGTGCCACCAGCAGAGGGGCCCCAGGAGATACCTACGAGCAGTACTTC,CATSRGAPGDTYEQYF
13,TRBV15,NA,TRBJ1-5,NA,TGTGCCACCAGCTTATTCAGGGCGCAGCCCCAGCATTTT,CATSLFRAQPQHF
13,TRBV7-2,NA,TRBJ1-1,NA,TGTGCCAGCAGCTTAGTAAGGGACACTGAAGCTTTCTTT,CASSLVRDTEAFF
15,TRBV4-1,TRBD1,TRBJ2-7,NA,TGCGCCAGCAGCCATAACACAGGGGGGTCCTACGAGCAGTACTTC,CASSHNTGGSYEQYF
11,TRBV20-1,NA,TRBJ2-5,NA,TGCAGTGCTAGAGTCGCAGAGACCCAGTACTTC,CSARVAETQYF
15,TRBV5-6,NA,TRBJ2-3,NA,TGTGCCAGCAGCCCGATGGGGGGCCGCACAGATACGCAGTATTTT,CASSPMGGRTDTQYF
18,TRBV7-6,NA,TRBJ1-1,NA,TGTGCCAGCAGCTTAGCGTATCAAGGGGCCATGGTGAACACTGAAGCTTTCTTT,CASSLAYQGAMVNTEAFF
14,TRBV5-4,TRBD2,TRBJ2-1,NA,TGTGCCAGCAGCTCGGAGCGGGAGGGCCGTGAGCAGTTCTTC,CASSSEREGREQFF
12,TRBV29-1,NA,TRBJ2-5,NA,TGCAGCACGGGGACGCCTCAAGAGACCCAGTACTTC,CSTGTPQETQYF
16,TRBV5-1,NA,TRBJ1-5,NA,TGCGCCAGCAGCTTGATCTTACAGGGAAAGTATCAGCCCCAGCATTTT,CASSLILQGKYQPQHF
12,TRBV7-9,NA,TRBJ2-7,NA,TGTGCCAGCAGCGTGGGAACCTACGAGCAGTACTTC,CASSVGTYEQYF
14,TRBV29-1,NA,TRBJ1-1,few,TGCAGCGTTGAAGAACAGACAATGAACACTGAAGCTTTCTTT,CSVEEQTMNTEAFF
14,TRBV18,NA,TRBJ1-1,once,TGTGCCAGCTCACCCAATTTCGCCCCCACTGAAGCTTTCTTT,CASSPNFAPTEAFF
14,TRBV6-5,NA,TRBJ2-7,NA,TGTGCCAGCAGTTACAACAGAGGCTCCTACGAGCAGTACTTC,CASSYNRGSYEQYF
14,TRBV19,NA,TRBJ1-6,few,TGTGCCAGTAGCGTGGGGCCGAAGAATTCACCCCTCCACTTT,CASSVGPKNSPLHF
13,TRBV2,NA,TRBJ1-3,NA,TGTGCCAGCAGTAGAGGGGAAGGGGCCACCATATATTTT,CASSRGEGATIYF
14,TRBV7-8,NA,TRBJ1-2,NA,TGTGCCAGCAGCTTAGCCACGGGAAACTATGGCTACACCTTC,CASSLATGNYGYTF
17,TRBV4-3,TRBD2,TRBJ2-7,NA,TGCGCCAGCAGCCAAGATCACTATGGACTAGCCGCCTACGAGCAGTACTTC,CASSQDHYGLAAYEQYF
15,TRBV7-2,NA,TRBJ1-2,NA,TGTGCCAGCAGCTTTTCCCCAGCGGAGTCCTATGGCTACACCTTC,CASSFSPAESYGYTF
15,TRBV15,NA,TRBJ2-7,NA,TGTGCCACCAGCAGAGATCTGGGGACAATCCACGAGCAGTACTTC,CATSRDLGTIHEQYF
15,TRBV28,TRBD2,TRBJ2-4,NA,TGTGCCAGCAGTCCCCCTCGACTAGCGGGAAAAGTTCAGTACTTC,CASSPPRLAGKVQYF
13,TRBV29-1,TRBD2,TRBJ2-1,NA,TGCAGCGCCGGACTAGTCGGGCACAATGAGCAGTTCTTC,CSAGLVGHNEQFF
15,TRBV5-1,TRBD2,TRBJ2-1,NA,TGCGCCAGCAGCTCCGGGACTAGCGGTTACAATGAGCAGTTCTTC,CASSSGTSGYNEQFF
16,TRBV7-9,TRBD2,TRBJ2-1,NA,TGTGCCAGCACCGCAATAGCGGGGGGGGATTACAATGAGCAGTTCTTC,CASTAIAGGDYNEQFF
13,TRBV19,NA,TRBJ2-5,NA,TGTGCCAGTAGTATAGTCGCGGAGGAGACCCAGTACTTC,CASSIVAEETQYF
13,TRBV6-5,NA,TRBJ2-3,few,TGTGCCAGCAGTGCCCCGGGGACAGATACGCAGTATTTT,CASSAPGTDTQYF
16,TRBV4-1,TRBD1,TRBJ2-6,NA,TGCGCCAGCAGCCAATCAGGGGGCTCTGGGGCCAACGTCCTGACTTTC,CASSQSGGSGANVLTF
14,TRBV5-5,TRBD2,TRBJ2-7,NA,TGTGCCAGTGGTTTTGCGGGGGACTCCTACGAGCAGTACTTC,CASGFAGDSYEQYF